These 5 T cell receptor beta chains came from one sample sequenced in a study of blood T cell repertoires in COVID-19. Clones were read by immunoSEQ multiplex PCR, and TCRdb kept only the in-frame ones, dropping some. The sample holds approximately 120,000 clones, around 90% seen once. The sequencing sample was made of peripheral blood. Receptors originate from a human donor in a cohort sampled during active COVID-19.

This rearrangement joins TRBV3-1 (or the pseudogene TRBV3-2) to TRBJ2-1; TRBD1 aligns across 11 bases. V shed 4 bases, J shed 6 bases, and the junction held 2 bases outside the gene matches. Germline V lookup: CDR1 LGHDT, CDR2 YNNKEL (reference sequence). The CDR3 runs to 14 residues. CDR3 nucleotide sequence: TGTGCCAGCAGCCGGGACAGGGGGTCCAATGAGCAGTTCTTC. This translates into CASSRDRGSNEQFF.

The V call is TRBV4-3, the J call TRBJ2-1; 9 bases are shared with TRBD2. This CDR3 contains 15 residues. Germline V lookup: CDR1 LGHNA, CDR2 YSLEER. The trim removed 4 bases at V and 4 bases at J, leaving 5 bases unmatched. The CDR3 protein is CASSPAGGPYNEQFF. The DNA for the CDR3 is TGCGCCAGCAGCCCTGCGGGAGGGCCTTACAATGAGCAGTTCTTC.

This clone was found once. The chain is built from TRBV7-2 and TRBJ2-6, with 15 positions matching TRBD2. The CDR3 is 19 residues long. Germline-derived CDR1 and CDR2 are SGHTA and FQGNSA. J was trimmed by 1 base and V by 5 bases; bases with no gene match: 6. CDR3 nucleotide sequence: TGTGCCAGCAGCACGGGACTAGCGGGGGGTTTTTCTGGGGCCAACGTCCTGACTTTC. Protein sequence: CASSTGLAGGFSGANVLTF.

This chain connects TRBV4-3 to TRBJ2-4; TRBD2 agrees at 11 bases. Germline V gene sequence: CDR1 LGHNA, CDR2 YSLEER. V gave up 0 bases and J gave up 7 bases; unmatched junction bases: 14. The length of the CDR3 is 19 residues. In DNA form, the CDR3 reads TGCGCCAGCAGCCAAGACCTACCGGGACTAGCGGCAAGTGGTAACATTCAGTACTTC. It encodes CASSQDLPGLAASGNIQYF.

This chain links TRBV7-3 with TRBJ2-5, with 8 bases matching TRBD1. The CDR3 is 15 residues long. The germline V gene has CDR1 SGHTA and CDR2 FQGTGA. The junction had 9 bases not matched to a gene; V was cut back by 5 bases and J by 4 bases. DNA of the CDR3: TGTGCCAGCAGCGCTACAGACAGGGGAGGAGAGACCCAGTACTTC. Translating gives CASSATDRGGETQYF.